The 5 T cell receptor beta chains presented below share a single source sample, sequenced in a study of metastatic and nonmetastatic thyroid tumors. No patient received treatment before thyroid surgery. TCRdb re-called the PCR reads through MiXCR. The data contain fewer than 4,500 clones, approximately 23% of them singletons. Sequenced sample: tumor tissue. These receptors originate from a male donor with papillary thyroid cancer or a benign thyroid nodule (not recorded which). Some clones in this sample may be carry-over from other donors' samples.

With regard to this clone: The junction departs from germline at one end; a sequencing error may be responsible. This sequence joins TRBV6-1 and TRBJ2-7, with D possibly matching TRBD2 (5 bases). Germline V gene sequence: CDR1 MNHNS, CDR2 SASEGT. This CDR3 has 11 amino acids. DNA for the CDR3: TGTGCCAGCAGTAGACAACTAGAGCATTACTTC. Protein product: CASSRQLEHYF.

The rearrangement joins TRBV5-1 to TRBJ1-6; TRBD1 might be the D (5 bases). CDR1 is SGHRS, CDR2 YFSETQ, per germline. V lost 0 bases to trimming and J lost 14 bases, with 15 bases between them. The CDR3 sequence is 14 residues long. This chain's CDR3 is CASSLEGFLGSLHF. For the CDR3, the DNA is TGCGCCAGCAGCTTGGAGGGGTTCCTGGGTTCCCTCCACTTT.

The sample holds many counts of this clone. The chain carries TRBV18 and TRBJ2-6; D is uncertain. This CDR3 region has 16 residues. Germline loops: CDR1 KGHSH, CDR2 LQKENI. Trimming removed 1 base at V and 3 bases at J, with 10 bases between. The CDR3 region is CASSPQTMGGANVLTF. CDR3 nucleotide sequence: TGTGCCAGCTCACCACAGACAATGGGTGGGGCCAACGTCCTGACTTTC.

V usage is TRBV6-1 and J usage is TRBJ1-4; 9 bases agree with TRBD1. The V and J ends lost 1 base and 7 bases, in that order; junction bases with no gene match: 4. The CDR3 loop spans 15 amino acids. CDR1 MNHNS and CDR2 SASEGT come from the germline V gene. CDR3 nucleotide sequence: TGTGCCAGCAGTGAAGTTGTGGGACAGGGTGAAAAACTGTTTTTT. This encodes CASSEVVGQGEKLFF.

The chain has TRBV6-5 and TRBJ2-1; D remains ambiguous. This CDR3 spans 16 amino acids. V was cut by 0 bases and J by 6 bases, with 15 bases left in between. The V gene's germline CDR1 is MNHEY and CDR2 SVGAGI. CDR3 region: CASSYSAPSSGNEQFF. For the CDR3, the DNA is TGTGCCAGCAGTTACTCGGCGCCCAGCTCGGGCAATGAGCAGTTCTTC.